The clone carrying this TCR beta chain was recorded many times. Its specificity is unknown. The sample originates from a study of T cells in Graves' hyperthyroidism and ophthalmopathy. The CDR3 length is 13 residues. The germline V gene has CDR1 PRHDT and CDR2 FYEKMQ (reference sequence). V was clipped by 6 bases and J by 4 bases, with 13 bases between them. Using more than 7.5 ml of fresh peripheral blood, PBMCs were prepared. RNA transcripts gave rise to amplified TCR beta CDR3 regions. The HTBI primer set was used in a first-round RT-PCR of the TCR CDR3. TCRdb re-analysed the multiplex PCR reads in MiXCR, keeping a single row per CDR3 protein. The sample lists 200,000 to 300,000 distinct CDR3 sequences, roughly 15% occurring once. General study results and limits: The model made its ophthalmopathy prediction, and onset followed a median around 6.5 months later.

The chain couples TRBV13 to TRBJ2-7; no clear D. This receptor was taken from a woman in her late teens or twenties with Graves' ophthalmopathy. Sequencing input: blood. CDR3 protein: CASRTQGSYEQYF. DNA of the CDR3: TGTGCCAGCAGAACTCAAGGTTCGTACGAGCAGTACTTC. The complete variable domain, with remaining parts taken from reference TRBV13 and TRBJ2-7, reads AAGVIQSPRHLIKEKRETATLKCYPIPRHDTVYWYQQGPGQDPQFLISFYEKMQSDKGSIPDRFSAQQFSDYHSELNMSSLELGDSALYFCASRTQGSYEQYFGPGTRLTVT.